These 18 T cell receptor beta chains were all obtained from the same sample, sequenced in a study of cytomegalovirus exposure and HLA in healthy donors. The PCR used 60 Vbeta and 13 Jbeta primers. The protocol was immunoSEQ multiplex PCR, while the TCRdb copy is restricted to in-frame clones and leaves out a portion. Among about 120,000 clones listed, roughly 69% were seen once. The sample consisted of PBMCs. The receptors shown here come from a woman aged 35 to 49 in good health and CMV-seropositive.

About this clone: At one end, the junction sequence differs from germline, possibly due to a read error. The sample has other DNA sequences that encode this CDR3 too. The chain is built from TRBV13 and TRBJ2-7; maybe TRBD2 (6 bases). This CDR3 contains 13 residues. Germline V gene lookup returns CDR1 PRHDT and CDR2 FYEKMQ (reference sequence). The CDR3 DNA reads as TGCGCCAGCAGCTTATCCGGGGGAGACGAGCAGTACTTC. This codes for CASSLSGGDEQYF.

The chain is built from TRBV4-1 and TRBJ2-3; 10 nucleotides agree with TRBD2. Germline V CDR1 and CDR2: MGHRA, YSYEKL. J was trimmed by 0 bases and V by 4 bases; bases with no gene match: 7. This CDR3 has 17 amino acids. This CDR3 reads CASSPSSGGTSTDTQYF. The CDR3 DNA follows: TGCGCCAGCAGCCCTTCTAGCGGGGGAACTAGCACAGATACGCAGTATTTT.

This rearrangement joins TRBV5-1 to TRBJ2-1; a possible D gene is TRBD2 (6 bases). The V gene lost 3 bases and the J gene lost 7 bases, with 14 bases spanning the gap. The germline V gene encodes CDR1 SGHRS and CDR2 YFSETQ. The CDR3 is 14 amino acids. The CDR3 DNA follows: TGCGCCAGCAGCTCGGGAGTCATAGAGAATGAGCAGTTCTTC. Translation gives CASSSGVIENEQFF.

CDR3 in DNA: TGTGCCAGCAGCACTTATGGCGGGCTGGGTGAGCAGTTCTTC. It specifies CASSTYGGLGEQFF. The genes are TRBV7-8 and TRBJ2-1, with D maybe TRBD2 (5 bases). Germline values: CDR1 SGHVS, CDR2 FQNEAQ. The ends were cut back, 5 bases at V and 9 bases at J, with 17 bases in the middle. The CDR3 runs 14 residues.

This clone occurred a few times. The chain carries TRBV5-1 and TRBJ2-7, with 8 bases aligning to TRBD2. CDR1 SGHRS and CDR2 YFSETQ come from the germline V gene. The ends lost 0 bases at V and 0 bases at J; junction bases unmatched: 2. This CDR3 has 15 residues. CDR3 loop: CASSLDGTSSYEQYF. The CDR3 DNA reads as TGCGCCAGCAGCTTGGACGGGACTAGCTCCTACGAGCAGTACTTC.

The genes are TRBV2 and TRBJ2-1, with 9 positions matching TRBD1. The germline CDR1 and CDR2 sequences are SNHLY and FYNNEI. The CDR3 loop spans 15 amino acids. V lost 6 bases, J lost 6 bases, and 9 bases stayed unmatched. CDR3 sequence: CASSGQGTVGNEQFF. CDR3 DNA: TGTGCCAGCAGCGGACAGGGGACGGTCGGCAATGAGCAGTTCTTC.

The chain carries TRBV29-1 and TRBJ2-1, with D possibly TRBD2 on 6 matching bases. CDR1 SQVTM and CDR2 ANQGSEA come from the germline V gene. Trimming removed 5 bases at V and 8 bases at J, with 19 bases between. The CDR3 is 14 amino acids. The CDR3 sequence: CSVRVAGTVHEQFF. For the CDR3, the DNA is TGCAGCGTTAGGGTGGCGGGAACAGTCCATGAGCAGTTCTTC.

This clone has a handful of counts. The chain couples TRBV6-4 to TRBJ2-1; D is possibly TRBD2 (5 bases). V gave up 5 bases and J gave up 0 bases, with 5 bases separating them. This CDR3 is 13 amino acids long. Per germline, CDR1 MRHNA and CDR2 SNTAGT. The CDR3 spells CASSSGSYNEQFF. The CDR3 DNA reads as TGTGCCAGCAGTAGCGGCTCCTACAATGAGCAGTTCTTC.

This clone was recorded a few times. This rearrangement joins TRBV4-3 to TRBJ1-1, with D uncertain. The CDR3 totals 15 residues. In germline, CDR1 is LGHNA, CDR2 YSLEER. The germline V and J ends were trimmed by 1 base and 0 bases, with 9 bases remaining between them. The CDR3 sequence: CASSQANGLNTEAFF. In DNA form, the CDR3 reads TGCGCCAGCAGCCAAGCTAACGGGTTGAACACTGAAGCTTTCTTT.

V is TRBV27 and J is TRBJ2-1, with 14 bases fitting TRBD2. Germline values: CDR1 MNHEY, CDR2 SMNVEV (reference sequence). The V gene end was trimmed by 2 bases and the J gene end by 9 bases; junction bases not matched to a gene: 6. The CDR3 consists of 16 residues. The CDR3 region has the DNA TGTGCCAGCAGTTTAGGGGGACTAGCGGGAGAGGGTGAGCAGTTCTTC. Translated, it gives CASSLGGLAGEGEQFF.

This clone was found once. CDR3 sequence reads: CASSFSGGGTDTQYF. In DNA, the CDR3 is TGTGCCAGCAGCTTCTCGGGGGGGGGAACAGATACGCAGTATTTT. The chain joins TRBV7-3 to TRBJ2-3, with 8 bases identical to TRBD2. J gave up 3 bases and V 3 bases, and 5 bases lay outside the gene matches. In germline, CDR1 is SGHTA, CDR2 FQGTGA. The CDR3 covers 15 residues.

J is TRBJ2-3 and V is TRBV9; D unclear. The CDR3 runs to 16 residues. The V gene's germline CDR1 is SGDLS and CDR2 YYNGEE. Trimming pared 3 bases from V and 6 bases from J, leaving 20 bases between. The CDR3 sequence: CASSATLGSVLDTQYF. CDR3 coding DNA: TGTGCCAGCAGCGCTACCCTCGGGTCCGTGTTGGATACGCAGTATTTT.

CDR3 loop: CASRTADSSYEQYF. The CDR3 DNA is TGTGCCAGCAGAACCGCCGACAGCTCCTACGAGCAGTACTTC. J is TRBJ2-7 and V is TRBV6-5; a possible D gene is TRBD1 (5 bases). Germline assignment: CDR1 MNHEY and CDR2 SVGAGI. The CDR3 has 14 residues. V gave up 6 bases and J gave up 0 bases, with 12 bases separating them.

This clone came up many times. The V and J genes are TRBV19 and TRBJ2-1; tentative D call: TRBD2 (5 bases). This CDR3 has 14 amino acids. In germline, CDR1 is LNHDA, CDR2 SQIVND (reference sequence). V gave up 5 bases and J gave up 7 bases, with 15 bases separating them. The CDR3 DNA reads TGTGCCAGTAGTGCCGGGCTACGGGGTAATGAGCAGTTCTTC. Protein product: CASSAGLRGNEQFF.

The chain uses TRBV5-1 and TRBJ1-2; 9 nucleotides align to TRBD1. Trimming cost V 6 bases and J 0 bases; bases outside gene matches: 9. Germline V gives CDR1 SGHRS, CDR2 YFSETQ. The CDR3 consists of 16 residues. CDR3 amino acids: CASKLDRGEANYGYTF. The CDR3 DNA reads as TGCGCCAGCAAGCTGGACAGGGGCGAAGCTAACTATGGCTACACCTTC.

The chain combines TRBV4-3 with TRBJ2-7; TRBD1 might be the D (5 bases). V lost 5 bases, J lost 3 bases, and 14 bases lay in between. CDR1 and CDR2 from the germline V gene are LGHNA and YSLEER. CDR3 length equals 14 residues. The CDR3 loop is CASSKSLTGYEQYF. CDR3 coding DNA: TGCGCCAGCAGCAAATCCCTCACAGGCTACGAGCAGTACTTC.

This clone was counted only a few times. The chain is built from TRBV2 and TRBJ2-5, with unresolved D. This CDR3 is 14 amino acids long. Germline V gene data show CDR1 as SNHLY and CDR2 as FYNNEI. Between the trimmed V and J ends, which lost 4 bases and 4 bases, there was a span of 13 bases. CDR3 nucleotide sequence: TGTGCCAGCAGTGTTAACGGTTACGGAGAGACCCAGTACTTC. It yields the protein CASSVNGYGETQYF.

This clone came up once. This rearrangement joins TRBV7-9 to TRBJ2-3; no definite D call. Germline loops: CDR1 SEHNR, CDR2 FQNEAQ (reference sequence). V gave up 0 bases and J gave up 3 bases, with 13 bases separating them. There are 16 residues in the CDR3. CDR3 in amino acids: CASSLASRARTDTQYF. CDR3 nucleotides: TGTGCCAGCAGCTTAGCGAGCCGAGCTAGAACAGATACGCAGTATTTT.